Reported below is one T cell receptor beta chain. Antigen unknown. The germline V and J ends were trimmed by 0 bases and 8 bases, with 6 bases remaining between them. The CDR3 spans 11 residues. Germline V CDR1 and CDR2: GTSNPN, SVGIG (reference sequence). Use of 60 Vbeta and 13 Jbeta primers characterized the PCR. Generated by immunoSEQ multiplex PCR, the TCRdb table keeps only in-frame clones and is missing some. The table includes roughly 120,000 clones, around 80% detected once. The data derive from a study of cytomegalovirus exposure and HLA in healthy donors. Study results and caveats: A classifier reportedly called cytomegalovirus status with high sensitivity and specificity. Later analysis showed most CMV-associated TCR beta chains appearing HLA-restricted.

The sample comprised PBMCs. This clonotype was sampled from a woman in her 30s in good health and CMV-seronegative. V and J are TRBV30 and TRBJ2-3; no clear D gene. Here the CDR3 reads CAWSVSGTQYF. As DNA, the CDR3 is TGTGCCTGGAGTGTATCAGGTACGCAGTATTTT.